This T cell receptor (beta chain) was identified during a study of cytomegalovirus exposure and HLA in healthy donors. This clone turned up a few times. Its antigen is as yet unknown. PCR used 60 Vbeta primers and 13 Jbeta primers. Only in-frame clones appear in the TCRdb table, and some are missing; sequencing was by immunoSEQ multiplex PCR. The sample has about 78,000 clones, about 60% seen once. Regarding the study as a whole: In most subjects, TCR beta sequences reportedly gave accurate predictions of HLA-A and HLA-B alleles.

Germline CDR1 and CDR2: SGHRS and YFSETQ. V gave up 3 bases and J gave up 3 bases; unmatched junction bases: 3. CDR3 length: 14 residues. The rearrangement links TRBV5-1 to TRBJ2-7; 10 bases line up with TRBD2. Sequencing was performed on PBMCs. This TCR came from a man between 25 and 39 years old in good health and CMV-seropositive. The CDR3 sequence is CASSSLAGYYEQYF. CDR3 in DNA: TGCGCCAGCAGCTCACTAGCGGGGTACTACGAGCAGTACTTC.